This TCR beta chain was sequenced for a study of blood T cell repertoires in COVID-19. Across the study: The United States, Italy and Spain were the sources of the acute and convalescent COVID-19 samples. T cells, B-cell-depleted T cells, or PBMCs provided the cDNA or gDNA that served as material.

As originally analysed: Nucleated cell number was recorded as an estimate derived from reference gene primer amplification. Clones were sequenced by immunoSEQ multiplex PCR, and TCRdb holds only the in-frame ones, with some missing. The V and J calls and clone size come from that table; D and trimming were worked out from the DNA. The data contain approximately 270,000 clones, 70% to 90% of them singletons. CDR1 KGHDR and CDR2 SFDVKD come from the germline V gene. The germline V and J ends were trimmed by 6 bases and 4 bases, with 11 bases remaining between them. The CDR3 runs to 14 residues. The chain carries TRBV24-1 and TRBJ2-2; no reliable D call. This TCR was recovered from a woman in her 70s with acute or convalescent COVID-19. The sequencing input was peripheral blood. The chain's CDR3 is CATSWSMSTGELFF. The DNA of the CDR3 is TGTGCCACCAGTTGGTCGATGAGCACCGGGGAGCTGTTTTTT.